This T cell receptor (beta chain) was obtained from a study of blood T cell repertoires in COVID-19. Across the whole study: Sites in the United States, Italy and Spain provided acute and convalescent COVID-19 samples. From T cells, B-cell-depleted T cells, or PBMCs came the material, which was cDNA or gDNA.

How the authors handled the data: Nucleated cell counts were estimated from reference gene primer amplification. TCRdb's table, derived via immunoSEQ multiplex PCR, lists solely in-frame clones and lacks some. V, J and clone size were drawn from that table, and D and trimming were deduced from the DNA. This sample has over 250,000 clones, with nearly 90% found just once. The sample comprised peripheral blood. This TCR was sampled from a woman between 25 and 40 years old with acute or convalescent COVID-19.

In DNA form, the CDR3 reads TGTGCCAGCAGTCCCTACTCGACAGGCCAAGAGACCCAGTACTTC. As protein: CASSPYSTGQETQYF. The J gene is TRBJ2-5, the V gene TRBV27; D possibly corresponds to TRBD1 (6 bases). Germline-derived CDR1 and CDR2 are MNHEY and SMNVEV (reference sequence). The CDR3 is 15 amino acids. V gave up 5 bases and J gave up 1 base, with 14 bases separating them.